This T cell receptor (beta chain) is from a study of OX40 agonist ivuxolimab in advanced cancers. Findings and caveats of the study: Undetermined was the antigen specificity of the expanded peripheral T cells. The study found among the lowest clonal expansion in partial responders at 0.1-3.0 mg/kg.

Baseline was the first blood sampling point, followed by cycle 4 day 1 and cycle 7 day 1. As concerns this clone: Its specificity is not known.

There are 16 residues in the CDR3. The germline CDR1 and CDR2 sequences are SGHRS and YFSETQ. V was pared by 4 bases and J by 0 bases, with 4 bases of the junction left unmatched. Data came from immunoSEQ multiplex PCR; TCRdb stores just in-frame clones and leaves some out. The sample lists about 79,000 clones; about 92% were seen once. This chain links TRBV5-1 with TRBJ2-1, with 10 bases fitting TRBD2. The sequence came from an adult with an advanced solid tumor such as melanoma, head and neck, liver or kidney cancer. Specimen: CD4+ or CD8+ T cells sorted from blood, collected in a trial of the OX40 agonist ivuxolimab. This CDR3 reads CASSGTSGISYNEQFF. CDR3 DNA sequence: TGCGCCAGCAGCGGCACTAGCGGGATCTCCTACAATGAGCAGTTCTTC.